The present TCR beta chain was sequenced within a study of cytomegalovirus exposure and HLA in healthy donors. Study results and caveats: A later analysis reportedly found fewer N-insertions in an Asian-associated ancestry cluster than the roughly 670-donor mean. Analysis performed later showed TCR beta chains linked to HLA being more clonally expanded than equally common others. Reports credit the classifier with highly specific, highly sensitive diagnosis of cytomegalovirus status. Per published accounts, TCR beta sequences correctly predicted the HLA-A and HLA-B alleles of most subjects.

PCR was performed using 60 Vbeta and 13 Jbeta primers. The assay was immunoSEQ multiplex PCR, and TCRdb's table has in-frame clones only and misses some. The top ten clones hold approximately 3.1% of a sample with approximately 130,000 clones, roughly four fifths of them seen once. This CDR3 comprises 11 residues. V dropped 4 bases and J dropped 2 bases, with 4 bases sitting between them. The V gene's germline CDR1 is SQVTM and CDR2 ANQGSEA. On this clone: As yet, its antigen is unknown.

Sample: PBMCs. The receptor was derived from a man in his thirties or forties in good health and CMV-seronegative. The rearrangement joins TRBV29-1 to TRBJ2-3; D is uncertain. CDR3 region: CSVGLTDTQYF. CDR3 sequence (DNA): TGCAGCGTTGGGCTCACAGATACGCAGTATTTT.